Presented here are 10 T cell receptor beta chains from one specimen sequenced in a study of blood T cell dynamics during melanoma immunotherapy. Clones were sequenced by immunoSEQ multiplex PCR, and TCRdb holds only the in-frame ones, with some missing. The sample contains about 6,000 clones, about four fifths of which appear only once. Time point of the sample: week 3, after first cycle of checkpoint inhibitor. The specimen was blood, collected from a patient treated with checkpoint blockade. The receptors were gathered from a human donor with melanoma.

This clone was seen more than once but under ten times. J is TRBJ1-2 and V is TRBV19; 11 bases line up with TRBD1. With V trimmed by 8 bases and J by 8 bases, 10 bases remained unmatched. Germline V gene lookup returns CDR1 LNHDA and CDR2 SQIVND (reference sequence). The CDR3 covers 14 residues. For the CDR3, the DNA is TGTGCCAGTTGGATAGGACAGGGGGCGGACGGCTACACCTTC. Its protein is CASWIGQGADGYTF.

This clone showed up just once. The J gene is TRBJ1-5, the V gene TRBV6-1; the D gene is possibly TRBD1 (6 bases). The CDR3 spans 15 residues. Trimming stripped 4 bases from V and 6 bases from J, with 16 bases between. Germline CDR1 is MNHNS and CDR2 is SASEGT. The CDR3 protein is CASSAQGAGVQPQHF. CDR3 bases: TGTGCCAGCAGTGCCCAAGGGGCAGGGGTTCAGCCCCAGCATTTT.

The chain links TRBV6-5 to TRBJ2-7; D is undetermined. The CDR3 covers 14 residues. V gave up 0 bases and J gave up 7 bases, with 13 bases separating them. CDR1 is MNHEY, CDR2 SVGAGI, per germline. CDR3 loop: CASSYSIRPREQYF. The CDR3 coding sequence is TGTGCCAGCAGTTACTCGATCCGGCCCCGAGAGCAGTACTTC.

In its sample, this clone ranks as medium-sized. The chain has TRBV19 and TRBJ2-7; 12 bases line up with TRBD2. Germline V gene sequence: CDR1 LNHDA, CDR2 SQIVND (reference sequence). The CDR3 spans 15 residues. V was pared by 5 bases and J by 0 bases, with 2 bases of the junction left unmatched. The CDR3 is CASSQTSGSSYEQYF. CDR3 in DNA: TGTGCCAGTAGTCAGACTAGCGGGAGCTCCTACGAGCAGTACTTC.

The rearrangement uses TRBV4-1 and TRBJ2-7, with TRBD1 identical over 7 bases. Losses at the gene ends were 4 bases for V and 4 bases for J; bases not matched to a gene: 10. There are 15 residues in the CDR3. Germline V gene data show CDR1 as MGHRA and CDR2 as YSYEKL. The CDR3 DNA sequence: TGCGCCAGCAGCCGAACCGCCGGGACAGTTTACGAGCAGTACTTC. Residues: CASSRTAGTVYEQYF.

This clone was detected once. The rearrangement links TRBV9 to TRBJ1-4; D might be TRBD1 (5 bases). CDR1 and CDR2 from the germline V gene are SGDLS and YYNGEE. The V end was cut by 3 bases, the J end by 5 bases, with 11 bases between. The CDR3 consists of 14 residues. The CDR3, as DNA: TGTGCCAGCAGCGCGACAGATATCAATGAAAAACTGTTTTTT. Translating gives CASSATDINEKLFF.

CDR3 DNA: TGTGCCAGCTCACAGAAAACACAGGGGCTGAACACTGAAGCTTTCTTT. Translated, it gives CASSQKTQGLNTEAFF. This sequence joins TRBV18 and TRBJ1-1; 7 nucleotides agree with TRBD1. The germline CDR1 and CDR2 sequences are KGHSH and LQKENI. The CDR3 loop spans 16 amino acids. Trimming took 4 bases from V and 0 from J; bases not matched to a gene: 8.

In nucleotides, the CDR3 is TGTGCCAGTAGTATTACAGGTGACTCCTACGAGCAGTACTTC. Amino acids: CASSITGDSYEQYF. The rearrangement links TRBV19 to TRBJ2-7; D might be TRBD1 (5 bases). The CDR3 totals 14 residues. With 3 bases removed from V and 0 bases from J, the gap between germline ends came to 9 bases. From germline, CDR1 is LNHDA and CDR2 SQIVND (reference sequence).

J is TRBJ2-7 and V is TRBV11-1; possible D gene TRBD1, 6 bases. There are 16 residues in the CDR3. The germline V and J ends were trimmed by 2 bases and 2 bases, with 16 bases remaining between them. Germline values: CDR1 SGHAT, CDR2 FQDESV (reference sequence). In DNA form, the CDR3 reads TGTGCCAGCAGCTTATTTGAGGACAGTCCCACCTACGAGCAGTACTTC. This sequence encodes CASSLFEDSPTYEQYF.

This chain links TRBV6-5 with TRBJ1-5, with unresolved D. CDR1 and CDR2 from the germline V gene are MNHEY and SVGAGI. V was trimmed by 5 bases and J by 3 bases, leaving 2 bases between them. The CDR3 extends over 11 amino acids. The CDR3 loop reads CASSDNQPQHF. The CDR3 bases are TGTGCCAGCAGTGACAATCAGCCCCAGCATTTT.